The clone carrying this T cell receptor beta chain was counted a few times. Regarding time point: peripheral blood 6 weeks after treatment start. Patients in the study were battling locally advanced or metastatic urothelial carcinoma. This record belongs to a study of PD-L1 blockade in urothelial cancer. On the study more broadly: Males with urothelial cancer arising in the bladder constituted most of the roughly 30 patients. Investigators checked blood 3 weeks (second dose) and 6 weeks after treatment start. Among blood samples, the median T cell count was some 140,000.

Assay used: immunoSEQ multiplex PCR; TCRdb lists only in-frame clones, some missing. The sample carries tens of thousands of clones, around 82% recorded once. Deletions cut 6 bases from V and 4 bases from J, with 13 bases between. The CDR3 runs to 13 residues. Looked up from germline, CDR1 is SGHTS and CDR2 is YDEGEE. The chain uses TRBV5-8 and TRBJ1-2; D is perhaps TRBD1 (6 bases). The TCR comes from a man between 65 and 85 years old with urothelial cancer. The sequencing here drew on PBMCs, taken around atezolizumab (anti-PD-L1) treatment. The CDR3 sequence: CASIKDRLYGYTF. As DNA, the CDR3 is TGTGCCAGCATTAAAGACAGGCTCTATGGCTACACCTTC.